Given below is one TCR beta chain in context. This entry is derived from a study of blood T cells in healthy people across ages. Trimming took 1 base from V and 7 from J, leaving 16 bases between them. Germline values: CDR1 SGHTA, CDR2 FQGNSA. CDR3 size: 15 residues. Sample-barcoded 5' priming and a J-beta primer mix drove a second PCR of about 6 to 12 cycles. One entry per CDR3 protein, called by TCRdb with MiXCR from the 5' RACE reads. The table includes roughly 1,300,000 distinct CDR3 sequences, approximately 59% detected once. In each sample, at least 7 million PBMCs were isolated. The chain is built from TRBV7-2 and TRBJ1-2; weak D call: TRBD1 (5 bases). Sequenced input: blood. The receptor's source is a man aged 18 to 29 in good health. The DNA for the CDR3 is TGTGCCAGCAGCTTAGGAGTAGGGTTCGGGGGTGGCTACACCTTC. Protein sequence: CASSLGVGFGGGYTF. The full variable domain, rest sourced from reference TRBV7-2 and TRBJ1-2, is GAGVSQSPSNKVTEKGKDVELRCDPISGHTALYWYRQSLGQGLEFLIYFQGNSAPDKSGLPSDRFSAERTGGSVSTLTIQRTQQEDSAVYLCASSLGVGFGGGYTFGSGTRLTVV.